This entry concerns a single TCR beta chain. Its antigen is still unknown. V was trimmed by 3 bases and J by 7 bases, leaving 9 bases between them. CDR3 length: 12 amino acids. An overlapping HIV-1 Gag peptide pool stimulated these cells at 0.95 to 1 ug/peptide/mL. Sorting selected CD4+ T cells upregulating both CD40 ligand and CD69. This sample stems from a study of persistence of HIV-infected CD4 T cells. The overall study: Up to 180 mL blood was drawn at multiple time points; a couple of donors had single-time leukapheresis.

The immunoSEQ assay was version 4, run in survey mode. Template was genomic DNA at 10 ng/uL, with up to about 1 ug used per sample. Sequencing used immunoSEQ multiplex PCR; TCRdb keeps in-frame clones, though not all of them. Among some 14,000 clones listed, under 70% were seen once. Study-wide results and limits: Degenerate expanded CDR3beta sequences were enriched among CMV- and Gag-responding cells.

The material was CD4+ T cells sorted from PBMCs after 18-hour stimulation, obtained from a patient who received antiretroviral therapy. The receptor was isolated from an adult man with HIV who was CMV-seropositive. The J gene is TRBJ1-1, the V gene TRBV12-3 or TRBV12-4, with D unresolved. CDR3 region: CASSLRQREAFF. The CDR3 bases are TGTGCCAGCAGTTTGCGGCAGCGTGAAGCTTTCTTT.